This TCR beta chain is from a study of T cell responses to AZD1222 COVID-19 vaccine (dated by TCRdb to the early 2020s). For context, the study as a whole: Because spike-specific TCR depth and breadth did not differ between the two schedules, AZD1222 recipients who got a second dose at roughly 4 weeks were pooled with those who got a second dose at roughly 12 weeks. Trial participants were enrolled by age into subgroups of 18-55, 56-69 and 70-plus years, and around 150, 29 and 61 TCR-sequenced participants, respectively, were included in these subgroups. A total of around 240 trial participants underwent TCR sequencing, of whom approximately 200 had received two doses of AZD1222 and 26 had received two doses of the MenACWY control vaccine.

As for this clone: The target of this receptor is not known. No clone much larger than this one lies a single base away; base qualities are absent.

The time point label, as the study defines it: baseline before first vaccination. The vaccinee samples were drawn from two UK trials, COV001 and COV002, one of which was a single-blind randomized controlled phase 2/3 trial testing AZD1222 (ChAdOx1 nCoV-19) in healthy adults. For TCRbeta chain sequencing, PBMC samples from trial participants were taken at day 0 and at day 28 after the second dose. The full study reports these points: Because no day 14 peak-response samples were available, the repertoires could be characterized only after the peak T cell response. Most participants were white British and females outnumbered males, and the authors suggested that clonal diversity may have been underestimated. Reportedly, almost half of the unique spike-specific TCRs recognized epitopes lying outside the regions that are mutated in the B.1.351 and B.1.1.7 variants. The vaccine-associated CD4 TCRs covered the entire spike protein, and the dominant responses fell in regions 160-218 and 743-854. Only a handful of AZD1222 recipients were SARS-CoV-2 seropositive at baseline, limiting conclusions about previously exposed vaccinees. The 56-69-year group was small, and its depth increase did not reach significance, likely because of low power. After two AZD1222 doses, both the breadth and the depth of spike-specific TCRs were significantly higher than at day 0 and than in MenACWY recipients.

The CDR3 regions of human TCRbeta chains were analyzed by immunosequencing. The authors processed their data as follows. Repertoire TCRs were checked for matches against a reference library of SARS-CoV-2-specific TCRs that had been generated using the MIRA antigen-specificity platform. Breadth meant the fraction of unique TCRs that were SARS-CoV-2-associated, whereas depth meant the fraction of total T cells that were SARS-CoV-2-associated. Using the MIRA data, each spike-specific TCR was assigned both to the spike region to which the TCR was reactive and to a CD4 or CD8 class. Log10-transformed breadth and depth values were compared by one-way ANOVA with Sidak's multiple comparisons tests. This immuneACCESS table, as held by TCRdb, lists in-frame sequences with V and J called but not all clones. Of the missing ones, under half trace to an unresolved V gene in checked studies; the others have no known cause. V and J calls plus clone size are reproduced from that table; the DNA served to infer D and trimming. The sample table lists about 160,000 clones, about nine tenths of them with a count of one. Approximately 2% of the sample rests with the top ten.

Looking up the germline V gene (reference sequence) yields CDR1 LNHDA and CDR2 SQIVND. V lost 5 bases and J lost 5 bases; the stretch between them is 9 bases long. The CDR3 runs 13 amino acids, cysteine and phenylalanine included. This entry keeps only the CDR3 DNA: 39 bases, framed from base 1. Source: peripheral blood, taken on day 0 of AZD1222 vaccination. This TCR derives from an adult in good health. The V gene is TRBV19 and the J gene is TRBJ1-4; the D gene cannot be resolved reliably. The nucleotide sequence is TGTGCCAGTAGTCCCCGCAGGAATGAAAAACTGTTTTTT. Its product reads: CASSPRRNEKLFF.